This record looks at one T cell receptor (beta chain) sequence and its context. All recovered Cohort 3 donors got two negative PCRs, got clearance, or saw symptom resolution. Trimming removed 6 bases at V and 7 bases at J, with 19 bases between. The CDR3 loop spans 16 amino acids. Per germline, CDR1 MDHEN and CDR2 SYDVKM. Produced via immunoSEQ multiplex PCR; TCRdb's table is partial and in-frame only. The sample includes more than 150,000 clones, more than 75% of them seen just once. This entry belongs to a study of blood T cell repertoires in COVID-19. Overall study context: Material from acute and convalescent COVID-19 was sourced from the United States, Italy and Spain.

Sequencing was carried out using PBMCs or T cells enriched from blood (not recorded which). The genes are TRBV28 and TRBJ1-6, with TRBD1 as a possible D gene (6 bases). This clonotype was sampled from a woman aged 45 to 65 who had recovered from COVID-19. CDR3 bases: TGTGCCAGCAGAAACCCATCGGACAGAAAGAATTCACCCCTCCACTTT. It yields the protein CASRNPSDRKNSPLHF.